This T cell receptor (beta chain) is drawn from a study of shared clonotypes between healthy human individuals. Study donors comprised healthy, HIV-negative adults devoid of recent acute infection or vaccination. On this clone: Its antigen is not known.

Study findings and constraints: Larger richness was generally estimated for naive than memory subsets. Lower generation probabilities were found for non-shared clonotypes than for those shared by all four donors. The study found 4.5% to 5% of naive CD4 clonotypes shared across four donors.

Libraries were prepared by immunoSEQ multiplex PCR; TCRdb keeps only in-frame clonotypes and omits some of them. The sample consists of about 2.4 million clones, over 85% of them appearing once. The TCR originated in a man between 18 and 35 years old in good health. Some clones in this sample may be carry-over from other donors' samples. Sequencing input: naive CD4+ T cells from PBMCs. Sample subset: CD45RA+ positively selected.

The CDR3 DNA follows: TGTGCCAGCAGTGAAGTAAGACTAGCGACCCAGTACTTC. Translating gives CASSEVRLATQYF. V is TRBV6-1 and J is TRBJ2-5, with TRBD2 matching 7 bases. CDR1 and CDR2 from the germline V gene are MNHNS and SASEGT. The V and J ends lost 1 base and 7 bases, in that order; junction bases with no gene match: 3. The CDR3 is 13 residues long.